This T cell receptor beta chain came from a study of regulatory and conventional T cells in breast cancer. TCRdb independently ran MiXCR on the PCR reads; one entry per CDR3 protein. The sample holds about 10,000 distinct CDR3 sequences, roughly 36% seen once. Notes on this clonotype: Relative to the germline gene, one junction end is altered; a read error may explain this.

The TCR originated in a male donor in good health. Specimen: conventional T cells from blood.

For the CDR3, the DNA is TGTGCCAGCAGTTATACGACAGGGTCAGATACGCGGTATTTT. This encodes CASSYTTGSDTRYF. The chain has TRBV6-5 and TRBJ2-3; 7 positions match TRBD1. Germline lookup yields CDR1 MNHEY and CDR2 SVGAGI. This CDR3 contains 14 residues.